Listed here are 21 T cell receptor beta chains from one sample, sequenced in a study of blood T cell repertoires in COVID-19. Profiling relied on immunoSEQ multiplex PCR, and the TCRdb table lists in-frame clones only, not all of them. Among about 130,000 clones listed, roughly 80% were seen once. The material sequenced was peripheral blood. The source is a woman aged 80 or over with acute or convalescent COVID-19.

This rearrangement joins TRBV7-9 to TRBJ2-6; 9 bases fit TRBD1. CDR1 and CDR2 from the germline V gene are SEHNR and FQNEAQ (reference sequence). The CDR3 runs to 18 residues. V lost 8 bases and J lost 1; bases outside the gene matches: 12. The CDR3 loop reads CASRLGDRDSSGANVLTF. CDR3 nucleotides: TGTGCCAGCCGATTGGGGGACAGGGATTCTTCTGGGGCCAACGTCCTGACTTTC.

J is TRBJ1-2 and V is TRBV18; D unclear. V lost 6 bases and J lost 7, with 18 bases in between. Germline loops: CDR1 KGHSH, CDR2 LQKENI. The CDR3 contains 14 residues. In DNA form, the CDR3 reads TGTGCCAGCTCCCCAGCCCGGGGAGAGAGTGGCTACACCTTC. Residues: CASSPARGESGYTF.

The V and J genes are TRBV5-4 and TRBJ2-2, with D maybe TRBD1 (5 bases). Per the germline V gene, CDR1 is SGHNT and CDR2 is YYREEE (reference sequence). The CDR3 consists of 15 residues. V lost 3 bases and J 2 bases, leaving 11 bases between the germline ends. For the CDR3, the DNA is TGTGCCAGCAGCTCGTCCAGGGTTAACACCGGGGAGCTGTTTTTT. Amino acids: CASSSSRVNTGELFF.

This chain joins TRBV18 and TRBJ2-1, with 9 bases that match TRBD2. V was pared by 3 bases and J by 1 base, with 7 bases of the junction left unmatched. The CDR3 loop spans 17 amino acids. In germline, CDR1 is KGHSH, CDR2 LQKENI. In nucleotides, the CDR3 is TGTGCCAGCTCACCCCGCCTAGCGGGGAGGTCCTACAATGAGCAGTTCTTC. Translated: CASSPRLAGRSYNEQFF.

The rearrangement uses TRBV10-3 and TRBJ1-5; 7 bases agree with TRBD1. CDR1 and CDR2 from the germline V gene are ENHRY and SYGVKD. J gave up 5 bases and V 4 bases, and 2 bases lay outside the gene matches. The CDR3 is 13 amino acids. The CDR3 DNA sequence: TGTGCCATCAGTGGGCAGGGGGATCAGCCCCAGCATTTT. Its protein is CAISGQGDQPQHF.

V is TRBV7-8 and J is TRBJ1-2, with 9 bases aligning to TRBD1. J lost 8 bases, V lost 4 bases, and 8 bases had no gene match. This CDR3 spans 14 amino acids. In germline, CDR1 is SGHVS, CDR2 FQNEAQ. This CDR3 reads CASSSEGTGKGYTF. CDR3 nucleotide sequence: TGTGCCAGCAGCTCCGAAGGGACAGGGAAGGGCTACACCTTC.

The rearrangement links TRBV4-1 to TRBJ1-3; unclear D gene. V lost 1 base to trimming and J lost 0 bases, with 16 bases between them. The germline V gene has CDR1 MGHRA and CDR2 YSYEKL. This CDR3 spans 18 amino acids. Here the CDR3 DNA reads TGCGCCAGCAGCCAAGTTCGGAGGGCCACGGACTCTGGAAACACCATATATTTT. Protein sequence: CASSQVRRATDSGNTIYF.

The chain has TRBV5-1 and TRBJ1-1; D is perhaps TRBD1 (6 bases). This CDR3 is built from 11 residues. The germline V gene encodes CDR1 SGHRS and CDR2 YFSETQ. V shed 6 bases and J shed 6 bases, with 9 bases lying between them. CDR3 coding DNA: TGCGCCAGCACGCAGGGGCCTGAAGCTTTCTTT. Amino acid sequence: CASTQGPEAFF.

This clone occurred once. The chain employs TRBV6-2 or TRBV6-3 and TRBJ2-2; unclear D gene. CDR3 length: 13 residues. Trimming stripped 5 bases from V and 0 bases from J, with 4 bases between. The germline CDR1 and CDR2 sequences are MNHEY and SVGEGT. For the CDR3, the DNA is TGTGCCAGCAGTGACACGAACACCGGGGAGCTGTTTTTT. As protein: CASSDTNTGELFF.

This sequence joins TRBV28 and TRBJ1-1; D may be TRBD1 (6 bases). The CDR3 is 14 residues long. Germline CDR1 is MDHEN and CDR2 is SYDVKM. V lost 7 bases to trimming and J lost 8 bases, with 20 bases between them. CDR3 sequence reads: CASKTGHPIQEAFF. In nucleotides, the CDR3 is TGTGCCAGCAAGACAGGCCATCCTATACAAGAAGCTTTCTTT.

This clone showed up just a few times. The gene calls are TRBV3-1 (or the pseudogene TRBV3-2) and TRBJ1-2; 9 nucleotides agree with TRBD1. Germline V CDR1 and CDR2: LGHDT, YNNKEL (reference sequence). The V gene end was trimmed by 0 bases and the J gene end by 8 bases; junction bases not matched to a gene: 10. The CDR3 spans 16 residues. CDR3: CASSQDPIPDRGGYTF. In nucleotides, the CDR3 is TGTGCCAGCAGCCAAGACCCAATACCTGACAGGGGGGGCTACACCTTC.

V and J are TRBV7-9 and TRBJ1-6, with D possibly matching TRBD1 (6 bases). V dropped 3 bases and J dropped 6 bases, with 12 bases sitting between them. The germline V gene has CDR1 SEHNR and CDR2 FQNEAQ (reference sequence). This CDR3 contains 15 residues. CDR3 sequence: CASSFRDTFNSPLHF. CDR3 nucleotides: TGTGCCAGCAGCTTCCGGGACACCTTTAATTCACCCCTCCACTTT.

A single count supports this clone. The rearrangement uses TRBV28 and TRBJ2-1; D gene unclear. With 3 bases removed from V and 8 bases from J, the gap between germline ends came to 5 bases. This CDR3 has 11 residues. CDR1 and CDR2 (germline): MDHEN, SYDVKM. The CDR3 reads CASSFTYEQFF. The CDR3 DNA sequence: TGTGCCAGCAGTTTTACTTATGAGCAGTTCTTC.

V and J are TRBV4-2 and TRBJ1-5; a weak D match, TRBD1 (6 bases). The CDR3 spans 15 residues. Trimming cost V 0 bases and J 6 bases, with 12 bases left between them. The germline gives CDR1 LGHNA, CDR2 YNFKEQ. Written as DNA, the CDR3 is TGTGCCAGCAGCCAAGAGGAAGGGGGGGCTCAGCCCCAGCATTTT. It encodes CASSQEEGGAQPQHF.

The chain uses TRBV11-3 and TRBJ2-1; D is perhaps TRBD2 (7 bases). The CDR3 contains 15 residues. Germline V gene lookup returns CDR1 SGHNT and CDR2 YENEEA. Trimming stripped 5 bases from V and 7 bases from J, with 18 bases between. CDR3 sequence reads: CASSGPGGAENEQFF. The CDR3 nucleotides are TGTGCCAGCAGCGGCCCGGGGGGCGCTGAGAATGAGCAGTTCTTC.

Here the CDR3 reads CASSPGTGENEQFF. The CDR3 DNA follows: TGTGCCAGCAGCCCCGGGACAGGGGAAAATGAGCAGTTCTTC. The chain carries TRBV7-3 and TRBJ2-1; 10 bases fit TRBD1. The CDR3 extends over 14 amino acids. The trim removed 5 bases at V and 7 bases at J, leaving 5 bases unmatched. Germline-derived CDR1 and CDR2 are SGHTA and FQGTGA.

This clone turned up a few times. The rearrangement links TRBV2 to TRBJ2-7; D possibly corresponds to TRBD2 (5 bases). This CDR3 is built from 13 residues. The V end lost 3 bases, the J end lost 11 bases, and 17 bases lay between the germline ends. Germline lookup yields CDR1 SNHLY and CDR2 FYNNEI. This CDR3 reads CASSDSGTSQEYF. CDR3 in DNA: TGTGCCAGCAGTGACTCGGGAACATCCCAGGAGTACTTC.

This chain uses TRBV28 with TRBJ2-5; 8 positions match TRBD1. The germline V gene encodes CDR1 MDHEN and CDR2 SYDVKM. J was trimmed by 5 bases and V by 4 bases; bases with no gene match: 6. The CDR3 extends over 14 amino acids. CDR3 in DNA: TGTGCCAGCAGTTCGACAACAGGGGGTGAGACCCAGTACTTC. This encodes CASSSTTGGETQYF.

The chain uses TRBV10-3 and TRBJ1-2, with D possibly being TRBD1 (6 bases). Germline V gene sequence: CDR1 ENHRY, CDR2 SYGVKD. This CDR3 comprises 15 residues. The ends were cut back, 0 bases at V and 4 bases at J, with 12 bases in the middle. CDR3 in DNA: TGTGCCATCAGTGAGTCGGCAGTAGGGGGCTATGGCTACACCTTC. It translates to CAISESAVGGYGYTF.

This clone was seen only a few times. J is TRBJ2-1 and V is TRBV15; 7 bases agree with TRBD1. Per the germline V gene, CDR1 is LNHNV and CDR2 is YYDKDF (reference sequence). This CDR3 has 16 residues. V lost 5 bases, J lost 2 bases, and 9 bases stayed unmatched. CDR3 nucleotide sequence: TGTGCCACCAGCCCCTTTTTGGGGACAGCCTACAATGAGCAGTTCTTC. This sequence encodes CATSPFLGTAYNEQFF.

This chain uses TRBV5-1 with TRBJ1-5; TRBD1 agrees at 7 bases. The CDR3 loop spans 14 amino acids. Germline V gene lookup returns CDR1 SGHRS and CDR2 YFSETQ. J lost 2 bases, V lost 2 bases, and 1 base had no gene match. The chain's CDR3 is CASSFGTGNQPQHF. The CDR3 nucleotides read TGCGCCAGCAGCTTCGGGACAGGCAATCAGCCCCAGCATTTT.